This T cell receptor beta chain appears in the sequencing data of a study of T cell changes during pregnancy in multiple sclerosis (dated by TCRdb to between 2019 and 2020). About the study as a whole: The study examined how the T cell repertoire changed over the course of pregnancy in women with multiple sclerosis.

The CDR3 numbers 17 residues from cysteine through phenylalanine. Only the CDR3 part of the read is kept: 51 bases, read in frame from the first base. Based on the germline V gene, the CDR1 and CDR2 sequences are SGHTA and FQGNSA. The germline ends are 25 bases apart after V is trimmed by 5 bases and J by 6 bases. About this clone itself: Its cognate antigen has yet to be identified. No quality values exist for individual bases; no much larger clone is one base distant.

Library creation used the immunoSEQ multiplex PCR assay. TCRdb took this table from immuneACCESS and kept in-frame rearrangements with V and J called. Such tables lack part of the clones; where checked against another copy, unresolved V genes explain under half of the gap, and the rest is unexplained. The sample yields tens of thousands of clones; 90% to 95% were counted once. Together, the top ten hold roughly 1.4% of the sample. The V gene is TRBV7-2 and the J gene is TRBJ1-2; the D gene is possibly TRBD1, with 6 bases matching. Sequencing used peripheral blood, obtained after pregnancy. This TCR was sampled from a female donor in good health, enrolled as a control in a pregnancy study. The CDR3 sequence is CASSPNSAGAPWHGYTF. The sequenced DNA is TGTGCCAGCAGCCCAAATTCGGCGGGGGCGCCTTGGCATGGCTACACCTTC.